This T cell receptor beta chain was recovered during a study of T cells in Graves' hyperthyroidism and ophthalmopathy (dated by TCRdb to between 2018 and 2021). Notes on the research overall: Peripheral blood samples were taken at the time of initial diagnosis, prior to any treatment. To identify TCR V-J signatures that set the groups apart, the researchers used a discovery cohort of 100 patients, made up of under 50 with Graves' ophthalmopathy and 55 to 65 with stable Graves' hyperthyroidism. Prospective prediction of ophthalmopathy was tested in an independent validation cohort of 18 to 20 hyperthyroidism patients and roughly 16 patients who later progressed to ophthalmopathy. The approximately 90 discovery patients were divided at random into training and test sets in a 7:3 ratio. The study also compared thyroid tissue and blood T-cell repertoires from five or six Graves' hyperthyroidism patients. After blood sampling, hyperthyroidism patients were treated with methimazole at a starting dose of 30 mg daily, and ophthalmopathy patients were treated with high-dose intravenous methylprednisolone. The paper describes TCR Vbeta CDR3 sequencing of 140 or so peripheral blood samples, made up of 43 ophthalmopathy patients, 70 to 75 hyperthyroidism patients and around 17 progressor patients.

This clonotype was seen a handful of times. No cognate antigen has been identified for it. Per-base quality was not reported, and no clone a single base away is much larger than it. The study at large found these results: Ophthalmopathy was separated from stable hyperthyroidism by a 13 V-J signature model, with approximately 90% sensitivity and about 81% specificity obtained in cross-validation and 80%/75% obtained in testing. In validation, the model predicted progression to ophthalmopathy a median of 6.5 months before onset, with about 64% sensitivity and nearly 75% specificity. Most expanded thyroid clonotypes (frequency above 0.001) were also detected in blood, suggesting blood repertoires may reflect thyroid immune responses. No statistical method was used to set the sample size in advance, and investigators knew the group allocation.

Amplification of TCR beta CDR3 regions was carried out from RNA transcripts. The TCR CDR3 was subjected to a first round of RT-PCR using the HTBI primer set and the Qiagen OneStep RT-PCR kit. Libraries were constructed in a second round of multiplex PCR, after which size selection and purification were performed. Libraries were sequenced paired-end with 100 bp reads on an Illumina HiSeq2000. The study's processing was this. SOAPnuke was used to process the raw data, throwing out any read that contained adapters or uncalled bases, had a mean Phred below 15, or lacked an exact constant-primer or identifier match. COPE v1.2.5 was used to merge high-quality paired reads, and clonotypes were defined as unique nucleotide sequences. MiTCR v1.1 was used to align clonotypes to the IMGT TRBV, TRBD and TRBJ reference segments. Only V-J combinations with frequency above 0.0001, covering roughly 99% of repertoires, were analysed. The TCS score was defined as the ratio of F50 (clonal expansion) to E x V (chaos), calculated using BLOSUM62-based TCRdist between CDR3 peptides within each V-J. Welch's t-statistics and random forest reduced around 550 V-J features to 10 to 15, which were used in a naive Bayes classifier (R e1071). Starting from the raw public reads, TCRdb applied fastp trimming at Q25, assembled clones with MiXCR and retained in-frame beta chains. Rows matching on CDR3 protein sequence are summarized as one entry with the most common DNA and genes. TCRdb assigned the V and J calls; the authors' analysis was not used. The sample includes hundreds of thousands of distinct CDR3 sequences, with roughly 20% observed a single time. Together, the top ten hold about 34% of the sample.

Ophthalmopathy patients had moderately to severely active disease, with a Clinical Activity Score of 3 or more, a NOSPECS grade of 4 or more, and a disease duration of less than 3 months. The study excluded patients with uncontrolled infections, other autoimmune diseases, pregnancy or lactation. Diagnoses relied on clinical symptoms, serum thyroxine and TRAb, thyroid ultrasound and orbital computed tomography. PBMCs were separated from roughly 10 ml of fresh peripheral blood using Ficoll-Paque density gradient centrifugation. Total RNA was extracted with Trizol reagent, and quality was checked on an Agilent 2100 Bioanalyzer. This sequence originates from a man between 25 and 39 years old with Graves' ophthalmopathy. The material sequenced was blood.

The DNA sequence is TGCGCCAGCAGCATTGGACTAGCGAACGAGCAGTACTTC. Its protein reads: CASSIGLANEQYF. The rearrangement joined TRBV5-1 to TRBJ2-7; 9 bases in between match TRBD2. CDR1 SGHRS and CDR2 YFSETQ are derived from the germline V gene. The CDR3 measures 13 amino acids from cysteine to phenylalanine. Just CDR3 DNA is preserved here, 39 bases in frame from base 1. V trim: 4 bases; J trim: 5 bases; unmatched bases: 4.